The 12 T cell receptor beta chains given below trace back to one sample, sequenced in a study of cytotoxic CD8 clonotypes in ibrutinib-treated CLL. Sequencing was performed with immunoSEQ multiplex PCR; in TCRdb, only in-frame clones are kept and a portion is missing. The repertoire includes around 140,000 clones, roughly 76% of them detected once, and approximately 5.1% sits in the top ten. Specimen: PBMCs, collected after 24 months of ibrutinib treatment. All receptors come from a human donor with chronic lymphocytic leukemia.

This clone appeared a few times. The rearrangement joins TRBV7-9 to TRBJ2-3; 7 nucleotides match TRBD1. Germline V CDR1 and CDR2: SEHNR, FQNEAQ (reference sequence). Germline trimming cut 1 base from V and 6 bases from J; bases unmatched to any gene: 7. The CDR3 is 15 amino acids. In nucleotides, the CDR3 is TGTGCCAGCAGCTTAGGCCCGGGACAGTTGGATACGCAGTATTTT. It codes for CASSLGPGQLDTQYF.

The rearrangement uses TRBV7-6 and TRBJ1-3, with no clear D. The germline gives CDR1 SGHVS, CDR2 FNYEAQ. V was trimmed by 2 bases and J by 7 bases, leaving 9 bases between them. The CDR3 is 13 residues long. The CDR3 here is CASSLNLGNTIYF. Written as DNA, the CDR3 is TGTGCCAGCAGCTTAAACTTGGGGAACACCATATATTTT.

The V call is TRBV29-1, the J call TRBJ2-7, with 8 positions matching TRBD1. Trimming cost V 6 bases and J 4 bases; bases outside gene matches: 5. Germline V lookup: CDR1 SQVTM, CDR2 ANQGSEA. The CDR3 has 12 residues. CDR3 loop: CSVGQGAYEQYF. The CDR3 DNA reads as TGCAGCGTCGGTCAGGGGGCTTACGAGCAGTACTTC.

This sequence joins TRBV6-1 and TRBJ2-5, with D hard to call. Between the trimmed V and J ends, which lost 1 base and 2 bases, there was a span of 11 bases. The length of the CDR3 is 15 residues. Germline CDR1 reads MNHNS; CDR2 reads SASEGT. The CDR3 protein is CASSEGWAAQETQYF. The CDR3 DNA reads as TGTGCCAGCAGTGAAGGTTGGGCAGCACAAGAGACCCAGTACTTC.

This clone was counted once. The genes are TRBV7-9 and TRBJ2-3; the match to TRBD2 covers 11 bases. There are 17 residues in the CDR3. Germline V lookup: CDR1 SEHNR, CDR2 FQNEAQ (reference sequence). V gave up 7 bases and J gave up 2 bases; unmatched junction bases: 11. CDR3 sequence (DNA): TGTGCCAGCACCCTCGCAGGACTAGCGGGCCTCACAGATACGCAGTATTTT. It translates to CASTLAGLAGLTDTQYF. The whole variable domain, remainder taken from reference TRBV7-9 and TRBJ2-3, is DTGVSQNPRHKITKRGQNVTFRCDPISEHNRLYWYRQTLGQGPEFLTYFQNEAQLEKSRLLSDRFSAERPKGSFSTLEIQRTEQGDSAMYLCASTLAGLAGLTDTQYFGPGTRLTVL.

There are a few counts of this clone. The chain couples TRBV19 to TRBJ1-4; D ambiguous. In germline, CDR1 is LNHDA, CDR2 SQIVND (reference sequence). This CDR3 has 15 residues. Deletions cut 9 bases from V and 7 bases from J, with 21 bases between. The CDR3 loop reads CASTDDRRGSEKLFF. Here the CDR3 DNA reads TGTGCCAGCACAGACGACCGCCGAGGAAGTGAAAAACTGTTTTTT.

The gene calls are TRBV7-9 and TRBJ2-1; D might be TRBD2 (7 bases). Trimming stripped 2 bases from V and 8 bases from J, with 19 bases between. The CDR3 contains 16 residues. Looked up from germline, CDR1 is SEHNR and CDR2 is FQNEAQ (reference sequence). CDR3 nucleotide sequence: TGTGCCAGCAGCTTATGGCGGGGGCGCGACCGGGATGAGCAGTTCTTC. Its protein is CASSLWRGRDRDEQFF. The entire variable domain, with the rest obtained from reference TRBV7-9 and TRBJ2-1, is as follows: DTGVSQNPRHKITKRGQNVTFRCDPISEHNRLYWYRQTLGQGPEFLTYFQNEAQLEKSRLLSDRFSAERPKGSFSTLEIQRTEQGDSAMYLCASSLWRGRDRDEQFFGPGTRLTVL.

The gene calls are TRBV11-2 and TRBJ2-1; D is uncertain. There are 14 residues in the CDR3. Germline V gene lookup returns CDR1 SGHAT and CDR2 FQNNGV. V gave up 4 bases and J gave up 0 bases, with 7 bases separating them. The CDR3 reads CASSSSSSYNEQFF. The CDR3 region has the DNA TGTGCCAGCAGCTCCAGTAGCTCCTACAATGAGCAGTTCTTC.

The rearrangement joins TRBV7-4 to TRBJ2-7; 8 positions match TRBD2. This CDR3 region has 16 residues. The trim removed 5 bases at V and 11 bases at J, leaving 20 bases unmatched. Germline V gene lookup returns CDR1 SGHVT and CDR2 SQSDAQ. The CDR3 sequence is CASSPPRPTGFGGEYF. The DNA of the CDR3 is TGTGCCAGCAGCCCCCCACGCCCGACAGGCTTCGGGGGGGAGTACTTC.

The chain is built from TRBV5-1 and TRBJ2-6, with D perhaps being TRBD1 or TRBD2 (5 bases each). The CDR3 sequence is 16 residues long. Germline CDR1 reads SGHRS; CDR2 reads YFSETQ. V dropped 4 bases and J dropped 0 bases, with 11 bases sitting between them. CDR3 loop: CASSHGASSGANVLTF. Here the CDR3 DNA reads TGCGCCAGCAGCCACGGGGCAAGCTCTGGGGCCAACGTCCTGACTTTC.

Concerning this clone itself: A read error is possible here, since a much larger clone lies one base away. Here the CDR3 DNA reads TGTGCCAGCAGCCAAGACCCAGCGGGGACTCAAGAGACCCAGTACTTC. Amino acids: CASSQDPAGTQETQYF. The V call is TRBV2, the J call TRBJ2-5; TRBD2 matches 7 bases. The J segment lost 2 bases and the V segment lost 6 bases, leaving 12 bases of the junction unmatched. This CDR3 is built from 16 residues. The germline V gene has CDR1 SNHLY and CDR2 FYNNEI.

The chain carries TRBV4-3 and TRBJ2-3; maybe TRBD2 (6 bases). Trimming pared 0 bases from V and 5 bases from J, leaving 12 bases between. The germline V gene encodes CDR1 LGHNA and CDR2 YSLEER. The length of the CDR3 is 15 residues. The CDR3 reads CASSQDPLGGDTQYF. CDR3 coding DNA: TGCGCCAGCAGCCAAGACCCCCTGGGAGGAGATACGCAGTATTTT.